One sample yielded the 23 T cell receptor beta chains listed below, sequenced in a study of T cells after yellow fever vaccination. TCRdb processed the 5' RACE reads anew with MiXCR; each CDR3 protein has one entry. The profile shows hundreds of thousands of distinct CDR3 sequences, about a fifth of them singletons. Sequenced material: PBMCs, taken 21 days after the first yellow fever vaccination. The source of these receptors is a man aged 18 to 30 who received the YFV17D yellow fever vaccine.

The rearrangement links TRBV6-5 to TRBJ1-2, with TRBD1 as a possible D gene (6 bases). With 4 bases removed from V and 4 bases from J, the gap between germline ends came to 13 bases. The CDR3 totals 14 residues. CDR1 is MNHEY, CDR2 SVGAGI, per germline. Written as DNA, the CDR3 is TGTGCCAGCAGTTCCCCCGGACAGACCTATGGCTACACCTTC. Amino acid sequence: CASSSPGQTYGYTF.

The chain links TRBV7-2 to TRBJ1-2; TRBD1 is a possible D gene (5 bases). There are 14 residues in the CDR3. CDR1 and CDR2 (germline): SGHTA, FQGNSA. With 4 bases removed from V and 4 bases from J, the gap between germline ends came to 13 bases. CDR3 region: CASSSNAGSYGYTF. The CDR3 nucleotides are TGTGCCAGCAGCTCTAATGCAGGGTCCTATGGCTACACCTTC.

The J gene is TRBJ2-6, the V gene TRBV12-3 or TRBV12-4, with unresolved D. V gave up 6 bases and J gave up 2 bases, with 11 bases separating them. The CDR3 is 15 amino acids. CDR3 loop: CASSTRSPGANVLTF. CDR3 nucleotides: TGTGCCAGCAGCACCAGAAGCCCTGGGGCCAACGTCCTGACTTTC.

About this clonotype itself: One junction end does not reproduce the germline sequence, and a read error may be involved. The gene calls are TRBV20-1 and TRBJ1-3; the match to TRBD1 covers 7 bases. Germline lookup yields CDR1 DFQATT and CDR2 SNEGSKA (reference sequence). The CDR3 consists of 14 residues. CDR3 DNA: TGCAGTGCCCGGGAGCAGGGCACAGGGGACACCATGTATTTT. Translated, it gives CSAREQGTGDTMYF.

The sample holds a few counts of this clonotype. This rearrangement joins TRBV5-6 to TRBJ1-1, with D unclear. V lost 0 bases and J 7 bases, leaving 7 bases between the germline ends. The germline CDR1 and CDR2 sequences are SGHDT and YYEEEE. There are 12 residues in the CDR3. CDR3 sequence (DNA): TGTGCCAGCAGCTTGGGAGCCCTTGAAGCTTTCTTT. Amino acids: CASSLGALEAFF. The full variable domain, with the rest looked up from reference TRBV5-6 and TRBJ1-1, is DAGVTQSPTHLIKTRGQQVTLRCSPKSGHDTVSWYQQALGQGPQFIFQYYEEEERQRGNFPDRFSGHQFPNYSSELNVNALLLGDSALYLCASSLGALEAFFGQGTRLTVV.

The J gene is TRBJ1-1, the V gene TRBV5-1; D ambiguous. The germline V gene has CDR1 SGHRS and CDR2 YFSETQ. The CDR3 runs to 14 residues. Trimming removed 0 bases at V and 3 bases at J, with 9 bases between. The CDR3 DNA reads as TGCGCCAGCAGCTTGGCGGCCAGAGACACTGAAGCTTTCTTT. Translating it yields CASSLAARDTEAFF.

The V call is TRBV3-1, the J call TRBJ1-1; no definite D call. This CDR3 is built from 12 residues. The V end was cut by 5 bases, the J end by 5 bases, with 9 bases between. The germline CDR1 and CDR2 sequences are LGHDT and YNNKEL (reference sequence). In DNA form, the CDR3 reads TGTGCCAGCAGCTCTAGACGGACTGAAGCTTTCTTT. Its protein is CASSSRRTEAFF.

At least ten counts were recorded for this clonotype. This chain uses TRBV6-6 with TRBJ2-3; D not resolved. The CDR3 is 11 amino acids. V lost 3 bases to trimming and J lost 5 bases, with 3 bases between them. Germline CDR1 MNHNY, CDR2 SVGAGI (reference sequence). Written as DNA, the CDR3 is TGTGCCAGCAGTTATAGAGATACGCAGTATTTT. This translates into CASSYRDTQYF.

The V and J genes are TRBV5-1 and TRBJ2-3; D not certain. CDR3 length: 13 amino acids. Germline lookup yields CDR1 SGHRS and CDR2 YFSETQ. Trimming stripped 5 bases from V and 7 bases from J, with 14 bases between. Here the CDR3 reads CASSVTPPNTQYF. The CDR3 DNA reads as TGCGCCAGCAGTGTCACACCCCCAAATACGCAGTATTTT.

V gene TRBV2 combines with J gene TRBJ2-6; possible D gene TRBD2, 5 bases. Trimming took 9 bases from V and 3 from J, leaving 15 bases between them. The CDR3 consists of 15 residues. Germline CDR1 and CDR2: SNHLY and FYNNEI. The DNA of the CDR3 is TGTGCCAGTGCGGTAGAGGGTGGTGGGGCCAACGTCCTGACTTTC. This encodes CASAVEGGGANVLTF.

This clonotype appeared many times. The CDR3 DNA reads as TGTGCCAGCAGCCTCGGGACAGGCCTGAGCTCCTACGAGCAGTACTTC. Its translation is CASSLGTGLSSYEQYF. V gene TRBV12-3 or TRBV12-4 combines with J gene TRBJ2-7; 8 nucleotides agree with TRBD1. V gave up 6 bases and J gave up 0 bases; unmatched junction bases: 10. This CDR3 is built from 16 residues.

The table lists this clonotype with many counts. V usage is TRBV10-1 and J usage is TRBJ2-7, with 7 bases that match TRBD2. This CDR3 has 14 residues. Germline CDR1 reads WNHNN; CDR2 reads SYGVQD (reference sequence). J lost 2 bases, V lost 3 bases, and 4 bases had no gene match. The CDR3 region has the DNA TGCGCCAGCAGTGAAGCGGGGAGGCCCTACGAGCAGTACTTC. Translated: CASSEAGRPYEQYF.

The V call is TRBV29-1, the J call TRBJ2-7, with 10 bases that match TRBD1. Per the germline V gene, CDR1 is SQVTM and CDR2 is ANQGSEA. The CDR3 runs to 14 residues. Trimming at V came to 5 bases and at J to 3 bases, leaving 7 bases not matched to a gene. The CDR3 DNA sequence: TGCAGCGTTAGGGACTGGACAGGGGGCTACGAGCAGTACTTC. Its protein is CSVRDWTGGYEQYF.

This chain links TRBV5-1 with TRBJ2-1, with D possibly being TRBD1 or TRBD2 (5 bases each). The germline V gene has CDR1 SGHRS and CDR2 YFSETQ. V shed 7 bases and J shed 0 bases, with 11 bases lying between them. The CDR3 is 14 residues long. The CDR3 sequence: CASRDRSSYNEQFF. Here the CDR3 DNA reads TGCGCCAGCCGGGACCGAAGCTCCTACAATGAGCAGTTCTTC.

The V and J genes are TRBV27 and TRBJ1-5; 7 bases match TRBD1. Looked up from germline, CDR1 is MNHEY and CDR2 is SMNVEV (reference sequence). The ends lost 5 bases at V and 0 bases at J; junction bases unmatched: 10. This CDR3 is 17 amino acids long. CDR3 amino acids: CASSTLTGRYSNQPQHF. The CDR3, as DNA: TGTGCCAGCAGTACCCTGACAGGGCGCTATAGCAATCAGCCCCAGCATTTT.

This clonotype was found a few times. The J gene is TRBJ2-5, the V gene TRBV4-1; TRBD1 matches at 7 bases. The CDR3 consists of 15 residues. With V trimmed by 2 bases and J by 0 bases, 3 bases remained unmatched. Germline V gives CDR1 MGHRA, CDR2 YSYEKL. DNA of the CDR3: TGCGCCAGCAGCCAAAACAGGGGTCACCAAGAGACCCAGTACTTC. Amino acids: CASSQNRGHQETQYF.

V is TRBV6-1 and J is TRBJ1-1; TRBD1 might be the D (5 bases). V shed 6 bases and J shed 3 bases, with 20 bases lying between them. The CDR3 runs 16 residues. Germline values: CDR1 MNHNS, CDR2 SASEGT. The CDR3: CASRGGTAPLDTEAFF. DNA for the CDR3: TGTGCCAGCAGGGGGGGAACGGCCCCACTCGACACTGAAGCTTTCTTT.

The gene calls are TRBV29-1 and TRBJ1-4; D unresolved. V was cut by 6 bases and J by 5 bases, with 19 bases left in between. From germline, CDR1 is SQVTM and CDR2 ANQGSEA. This CDR3 contains 15 residues. CDR3 in amino acids: CSVSRAFGRNEKLFF. The CDR3 DNA reads TGCAGCGTCAGCAGAGCTTTTGGGAGAAATGAAAAACTGTTTTTT.

The chain couples TRBV5-6 to TRBJ2-7; D not certain. The CDR3 spans 14 residues. The V gene lost 5 bases and the J gene lost 1 base, with 13 bases spanning the gap. CDR1 and CDR2 (germline): SGHDT, YYEEEE. For the CDR3, the DNA is TGTGCCAGCAGACTGGGATCCCTGTCCTACGAGCAGTACGTC. Residues: CASRLGSLSYEQYV.

The V call is TRBV7-3, the J call TRBJ2-3, with 8 nucleotides matching TRBD1. V was pared by 2 bases and J by 5 bases, with 9 bases of the junction left unmatched. Germline V gene sequence: CDR1 SGHTA, CDR2 FQGTGA. The CDR3 runs to 16 residues. In DNA form, the CDR3 reads TGTGCCAGCAGCTTACGGGCAGGGGGCGCGGGAGATACGCAGTATTTT. It codes for CASSLRAGGAGDTQYF.

This chain connects TRBV12-3 or TRBV12-4 to TRBJ2-3, with D unresolved. V was clipped by 6 bases and J by 2 bases, with 15 bases between them. The CDR3 extends over 15 amino acids. The DNA of the CDR3 is TGTGCCAGCAGCCCGGGTGGCTCCTACACAGATACGCAGTATTTT. Its translation: CASSPGGSYTDTQYF.

This clonotype has just a few counts. CDR3 nucleotides: TGTGCCAGCAGCCCCGGGGGACAGGCGTTCACAGATACGCAGTATTTT. It yields the protein CASSPGGQAFTDTQYF. The J gene is TRBJ2-3, the V gene TRBV7-2, with 8 bases aligning to TRBD1. Germline CDR1 reads SGHTA; CDR2 reads FQGNSA. V lost 5 bases and J lost 2; bases outside the gene matches: 9. The CDR3 extends over 16 amino acids.

With respect to this clonotype: A read error is possible here, since a much larger clone lies one base away. The chain joins TRBV12-3 or TRBV12-4 to TRBJ1-5; possibly TRBD1 for D (5 bases). This CDR3 comprises 16 residues. V was pared by 4 bases and J by 0 bases, with 13 bases between. This chain's CDR3 is CASSSPPGSSNQPQHF. Here the CDR3 DNA reads TGTGCCAGCAGTTCCCCTCCAGGGAGTAGCAATCAGCCCCAGCATTTT.